Below, one TCR beta chain is given with its context. The antigen is not known. Germline V CDR1 and CDR2: LNHNV, YYDKDF (reference sequence). The V and J ends lost 3 bases and 3 bases respectively, with 12 bases between them. The CDR3 runs 15 residues. The data belong to a study of T-cell memory formation after mild COVID-19. TCR alpha and TCR beta cDNA libraries with sample barcodes and UMIs came from 5'RACE using constant-segment primers. Each CDR3 protein is one row after TCRdb ran MiXCR on the 5' RACE reads. Found here are roughly 370,000 distinct CDR3 sequences, 16% of them singletons; the top ten hold approximately 21%. Study findings and constraints: Pre-infection memory showed some responding clones, and this suggested that cross-reactive memory joined.

The rearrangement joins TRBV15 to TRBJ2-4, with unresolved D. Material for sequencing was PBMCs or a T cell subset sorted from them (not recorded which). This clonotype was obtained from a man aged 18 to 30 who had mild COVID-19 (a few samples of this study predate the infection). Cell type and time point are not known. The CDR3 sequence: CATSRWEQYKNIQYF. The DNA of the CDR3 is TGTGCCACCAGCAGGTGGGAACAGTACAAAAACATTCAGTACTTC.